These 7 T cell receptor beta chains came from one sample sequenced in a study of cytomegalovirus exposure and HLA in healthy donors. The primer mix had 60 Vbeta and 13 Jbeta primers. Libraries were prepared by immunoSEQ multiplex PCR; TCRdb keeps only in-frame clonotypes and omits some of them. This table lists 160,000 or so clones. Material: PBMCs. These receptors originate from a man aged 25-40 years in good health and CMV-seronegative.

V and J are TRBV27 and TRBJ2-2; TRBD2 matches at 9 bases. Germline values: CDR1 MNHEY, CDR2 SMNVEV (reference sequence). The ends lost 0 bases at V and 1 base at J; junction bases unmatched: 6. This CDR3 has 18 residues. CDR3 nucleotides: TGTGCCAGCAGTTTATCCCCCCCGACTAGCGGGAACACCGGGGAGCTGTTTTTT. Translated: CASSLSPPTSGNTGELFF.

The gene calls are TRBV29-1 and TRBJ1-2, with D unclear. This CDR3 region has 13 residues. Trimming removed 7 bases at V and 8 bases at J, with 20 bases between. CDR1 is SQVTM, CDR2 ANQGSEA, per germline. In DNA form, the CDR3 reads TGCAGCGCCCATGCAGAGGTAGTCGGCGGCTACACCTTC. This sequence encodes CSAHAEVVGGYTF. The variable domain in full, completed from reference TRBV29-1 and TRBJ1-2, reads SAVISQKPSRDICQRGTSLTIQCQVDSQVTMMFWYRQQPGQSLTLIATANQGSEATYESGFVIDKFPISRPNLTFSTLTVSNMSPEDSSIYLCSAHAEVVGGYTFGSGTRLTVV.

The chain employs TRBV18 and TRBJ2-5; TRBD1 might be the D (5 bases). CDR1 KGHSH and CDR2 LQKENI come from the germline V gene. CDR3 length equals 13 residues. Trimming removed 1 base at V and 4 bases at J, with 7 bases between. The CDR3 DNA is TGTGCCAGCTCACCACGACAGTTAGAGACCCAGTACTTC. Translation gives CASSPRQLETQYF.

J is TRBJ2-1 and V is TRBV28, with no clear D. Germline V gene lookup returns CDR1 MDHEN and CDR2 SYDVKM. Trimming pared 2 bases from V and 7 bases from J, leaving 12 bases between. The CDR3 runs 14 residues. The CDR3 reads CASSLVDKRNEQFF. The DNA for the CDR3 is TGTGCCAGCAGTTTAGTAGATAAACGAAATGAGCAGTTCTTC.

The chain couples TRBV10-3 to TRBJ1-4, with D possibly matching TRBD1 (5 bases). V was pared by 11 bases and J by 0 bases, with 13 bases between. This CDR3 is built from 14 residues. Germline lookup yields CDR1 ENHRY and CDR2 SYGVKD. CDR3 amino acids: CAVSDTSTNEKLFF. The CDR3 coding sequence is TGTGCCGTTTCGGACACCTCAACTAATGAAAAACTGTTTTTT.

The V gene is TRBV18, the J gene TRBJ1-5; 7 nucleotides match TRBD1. This CDR3 contains 17 residues. Germline V gene sequence: CDR1 KGHSH, CDR2 LQKENI. V lost 3 bases, J lost 3 bases, and 11 bases stayed unmatched. CDR3 sequence reads: CASSPDRRGVYNQPQHF. The CDR3, as DNA: TGTGCCAGCTCACCGGACAGGCGGGGGGTATACAATCAGCCCCAGCATTTT.

The chain has TRBV12-5 and TRBJ1-2; possible D gene TRBD1, 6 bases. Trimming pared 1 base from V and 1 base from J, leaving 10 bases between. The germline V gene encodes CDR1 LGHNT and CDR2 FRNRAP. The CDR3 loop spans 15 amino acids. The CDR3 DNA follows: TGTGCTAGTGGTTTGGGGCAGACAGGTAACTATGGCTACACCTTC. This gives the protein CASGLGQTGNYGYTF.